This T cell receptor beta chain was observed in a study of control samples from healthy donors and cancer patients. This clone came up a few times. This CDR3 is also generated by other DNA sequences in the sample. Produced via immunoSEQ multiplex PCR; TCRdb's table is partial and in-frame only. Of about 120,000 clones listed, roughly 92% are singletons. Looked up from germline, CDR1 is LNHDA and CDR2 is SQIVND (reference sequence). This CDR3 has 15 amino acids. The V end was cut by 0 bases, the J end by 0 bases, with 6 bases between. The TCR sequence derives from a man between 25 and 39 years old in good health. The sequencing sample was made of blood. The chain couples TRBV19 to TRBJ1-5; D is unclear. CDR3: CASSIDLFSNQPQHF. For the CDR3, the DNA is TGTGCCAGTAGTATAGACTTATTTAGCAATCAGCCCCAGCATTTT. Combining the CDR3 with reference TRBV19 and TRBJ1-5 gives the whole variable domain DGGITQSPKYLFRKEGQNVTLSCEQNLNHDAMYWYRQDPGQGLRLIYYSQIVNDFQKGDIAEGYSVSREKKESFPLTVTSAQKNPTAFYLCASSIDLFSNQPQHFGDGTRLSIL.